This T cell receptor (beta chain) was sequenced for a study of CD8 T cells in Susac syndrome. Negative isolation was applied to CD8+ and CD4+ T cells, and FACS enrichment was applied to TEMRA cells. Study-wide results and limits: Roughly 17 Susac-specific public clones were found in total CD8+ repertoires and 4 to 6 in CD8+ TEMRA repertoires. The study acknowledged a relatively small number of individuals in its TCR sequencing and HLA analysis.

With random hexamers, roughly 0.5 to 1 ug RNA was reverse transcribed. TCRdb re-called the immunoSEQ multiplex PCR reads with MiXCR, one entry per CDR3 protein. The table shows some 58,000 distinct CDR3 sequences, with approximately 95% occurring only once. As regards this clonotype: Its cognate antigen is unknown.

The CDR3 totals 13 residues. Germline lookup yields CDR1 DFQATT and CDR2 SNEGSKA (reference sequence). The V gene end was trimmed by 4 bases and the J gene end by 5 bases; junction bases not matched to a gene: 5. J is TRBJ2-1 and V is TRBV20-1, with 7 bases lining up with TRBD1. Sequencing was carried out using CD8+ T cells from PBMCs. The source of this sequence is a human donor with Susac syndrome. CDR3 protein: CSAITGAHNEQFF. The CDR3 bases are TGCAGTGCTATAACAGGGGCCCACAATGAGCAGTTCTTC.